There are a few counts of the clone carrying this T cell receptor (beta chain). What it recognizes is unknown. This sample was included in a study of T-cell memory formation after mild COVID-19. Study overall: In these data, TCR clusters were largely donor specific.

TCRdb analysed the 5' RACE reads with MiXCR anew, one entry per CDR3 protein. The table has about 81,000 distinct CDR3 sequences, approximately 25% seen once. Germline V gene data show CDR1 as SGHTA and CDR2 as FQGTGA. CDR3 length equals 11 residues. Trimming stripped 8 bases from V and 14 bases from J, with 16 bases between. Study observations and caveats: The study found contracting CD4+ clones mainly in CM and EM and contracting CD8+ clones in EMRA.

J is TRBJ2-1 and V is TRBV7-3; D is perhaps TRBD1 (6 bases). The TCR sequence derives from a man aged 18-30 years who had mild COVID-19 (a few samples of this study predate the infection). Cell type and time point are not known. The sample comprised PBMCs or a T cell subset sorted from them (not recorded which). The CDR3 sequence: CASSLGAQKFF. The CDR3 DNA sequence: TGTGCCAGCTCCCTGGGGGCCCAAAAGTTCTTC.